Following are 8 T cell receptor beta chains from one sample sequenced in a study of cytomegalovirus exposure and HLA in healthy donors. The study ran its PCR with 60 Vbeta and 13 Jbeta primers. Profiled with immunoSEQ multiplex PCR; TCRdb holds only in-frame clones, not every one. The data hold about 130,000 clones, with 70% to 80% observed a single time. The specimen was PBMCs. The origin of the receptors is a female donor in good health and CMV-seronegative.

The CDR3 region is CASNLGDSSTDTQYF. The DNA of the CDR3 is TGTGCCAGCAACCTCGGGGATTCTAGCACAGATACGCAGTATTTT. The chain uses TRBV2 and TRBJ2-3; maybe TRBD2 (5 bases). V was cut by 7 bases and J by 0 bases, with 14 bases left in between. The CDR3 extends over 15 amino acids. Looked up from germline, CDR1 is SNHLY and CDR2 is FYNNEI.

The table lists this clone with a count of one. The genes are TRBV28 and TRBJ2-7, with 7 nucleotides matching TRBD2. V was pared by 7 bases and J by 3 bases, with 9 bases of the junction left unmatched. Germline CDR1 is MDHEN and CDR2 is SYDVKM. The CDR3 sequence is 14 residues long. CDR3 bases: TGTGCCAGCACCCGGAGGGCGGGAGTCTACGAGCAGTACTTC. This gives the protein CASTRRAGVYEQYF.

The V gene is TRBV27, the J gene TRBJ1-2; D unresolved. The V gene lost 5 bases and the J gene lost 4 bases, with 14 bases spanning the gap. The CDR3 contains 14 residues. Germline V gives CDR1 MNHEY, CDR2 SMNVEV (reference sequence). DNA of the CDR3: TGTGCCAGCAGTCTGCGAGTTACCGCCTATGGCTACACCTTC. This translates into CASSLRVTAYGYTF.

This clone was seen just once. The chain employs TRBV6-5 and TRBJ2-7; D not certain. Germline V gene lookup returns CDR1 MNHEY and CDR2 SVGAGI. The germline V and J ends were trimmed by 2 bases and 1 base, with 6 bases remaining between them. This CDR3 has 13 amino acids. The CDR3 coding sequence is TGTGCCAGCAGTTACGCAGAATCCTACGAGCAGTACTTC. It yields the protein CASSYAESYEQYF.

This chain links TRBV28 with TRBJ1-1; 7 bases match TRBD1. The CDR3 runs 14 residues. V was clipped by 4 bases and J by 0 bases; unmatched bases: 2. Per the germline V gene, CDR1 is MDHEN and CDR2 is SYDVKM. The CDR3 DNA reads TGTGCCAGCAGTTACAGGGGTGTGAACACTGAAGCTTTCTTT. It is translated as CASSYRGVNTEAFF.

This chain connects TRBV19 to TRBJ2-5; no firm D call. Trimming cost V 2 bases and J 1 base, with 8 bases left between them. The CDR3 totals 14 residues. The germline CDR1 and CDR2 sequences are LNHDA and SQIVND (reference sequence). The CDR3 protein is CASSIYLSQETQYF. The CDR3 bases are TGTGCCAGTAGTATATATCTATCCCAAGAGACCCAGTACTTC.

CDR3 in amino acids: CASAPRGTASYEQYF. CDR3 in DNA: TGTGCCAGCGCCCCTAGAGGCACGGCGAGCTACGAGCAGTACTTC. The genes are TRBV7-2 and TRBJ2-7; no definite D call. Deletions cut 8 bases from V and 3 bases from J, with 20 bases between. There are 15 residues in the CDR3. Germline lookup yields CDR1 SGHTA and CDR2 FQGNSA.

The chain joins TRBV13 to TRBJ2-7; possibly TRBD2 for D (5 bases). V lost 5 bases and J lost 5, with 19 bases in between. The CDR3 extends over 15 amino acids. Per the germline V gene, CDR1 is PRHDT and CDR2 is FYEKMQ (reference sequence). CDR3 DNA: TGTGCCAGCAGCCCTAGCATAGCCCGGTCCAACGAGCAGTACTTC. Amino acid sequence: CASSPSIARSNEQYF.